Shown below are 8 T cell receptor beta chains from a single sample sequenced in a study of OX40 agonist ivuxolimab in advanced cancers. Profiling relied on immunoSEQ multiplex PCR, and the TCRdb table lists in-frame clones only, not all of them. The profile covers around 20,000 clones, with 75% to 85% appearing a single time and approximately 8% taken by the ten largest. Material: CD4+ or CD8+ T cells sorted from blood, obtained in a trial of the OX40 agonist ivuxolimab. Receptors were obtained from an adult with an advanced solid tumor such as melanoma, head and neck, liver or kidney cancer.

V gene TRBV11-1 combines with J gene TRBJ2-1; the D gene could be TRBD1 or TRBD2 (5 bases each). The CDR3 loop spans 12 amino acids. Looked up from germline, CDR1 is SGHAT and CDR2 is FQDESV (reference sequence). Trimming shortened V by 7 bases and J by 6 bases, and 10 bases separated the two germline ends. CDR3 in DNA: TGTGCCAGCACCCCAGGGAGCAATGAGCAGTTCTTC. It translates to CASTPGSNEQFF.

This chain's CDR3 is CASMEGAGNSPLHF. The CDR3 nucleotides are TGTGCCAGCATGGAAGGGGCCGGTAATTCACCCCTCCACTTT. The rearrangement joins TRBV6-5 to TRBJ1-6; a weak D match, TRBD1 (5 bases). Trimming cost V 7 bases and J 6 bases, with 13 bases left between them. The CDR3 is made up of 14 amino acids. CDR1 and CDR2 from the germline V gene are MNHEY and SVGAGI.

This sequence joins TRBV27 and TRBJ2-1, with D perhaps matching TRBD2 (7 bases). Trimming pared 2 bases from V and 5 bases from J, leaving 10 bases between. CDR1 is MNHEY and CDR2 is SMNVEV in the germline V gene (reference sequence). This CDR3 is 14 amino acids long. In nucleotides, the CDR3 is TGTGCCAGCAGTTTAGCGGGGGCGGACAATGAGCAGTTCTTC. Protein: CASSLAGADNEQFF.

This clone came up a few times. The J gene is TRBJ1-2, the V gene TRBV5-4; a possible D gene is TRBD1 (6 bases). The CDR3 totals 19 residues. Trimming removed 0 bases from V and 1 base from J, with 22 bases in between. Per the germline V gene, CDR1 is SGHNT and CDR2 is YYREEE (reference sequence). In nucleotides, the CDR3 is TGTGCCAGCAGCTTGGAATGGGGGCGGGCGGCCGGCCTTAACTATGGCTACACCTTC. It specifies CASSLEWGRAAGLNYGYTF.

The genes are TRBV13 and TRBJ1-2; a possible D gene is TRBD1 (6 bases). This CDR3 comprises 16 residues. CDR1 is PRHDT, CDR2 FYEKMQ, per germline (reference sequence). V was cut by 4 bases and J by 4 bases, with 19 bases left in between. CDR3 DNA: TGTGCCAGCAGCTCGGGACGGGGGGGCCCTGGCTATGGCTACACCTTC. Protein: CASSSGRGGPGYGYTF.

The CDR3 DNA is TGTGCCAGCAGCCCTGCCTATGGCTACACCTTC. This sequence encodes CASSPAYGYTF. The chain carries TRBV6-5 and TRBJ1-2; no definite D call. Germline loops: CDR1 MNHEY, CDR2 SVGAGI. The CDR3 is made up of 11 amino acids. V was cut by 6 bases and J by 4 bases, with 6 bases left in between.

The CDR3 protein is CASSQDNTMGTGELFF. The CDR3 DNA is TGTGCCAGCAGCCAAGACAACACCATGGGTACCGGGGAGCTGTTTTTT. The J gene is TRBJ2-2, the V gene TRBV14; D unresolved. Germline loops: CDR1 SGHDN, CDR2 FVKESK. V lost 0 bases and J 5 bases, leaving 13 bases between the germline ends. The CDR3 is 16 residues long.

V usage is TRBV7-9 and J usage is TRBJ1-5, with D unclear. Trimming cost V 1 base and J 6 bases, with 4 bases left between them. This CDR3 has 12 amino acids. CDR1 and CDR2 (germline): SEHNR, FQNEAQ (reference sequence). The CDR3 is CASSLGVQPQHF. The CDR3 DNA is TGTGCCAGCAGCTTAGGAGTTCAGCCCCAGCATTTT.